The present TCR beta chain was sequenced within a study of T cell changes during pregnancy in multiple sclerosis. CDR3 size: 14 residues. V lost 5 bases, J lost 7 bases, and 5 bases stayed unmatched. Germline V gives CDR1 MNHEY, CDR2 SVGAGI. Repertoires were generated with immunoSEQ multiplex PCR, while TCRdb's copy carries only in-frame clones and drops some. This table holds roughly 93,000 clones, about 92% found once. The TCR comes from a female donor in good health, enrolled as a control in a pregnancy study. V and J are TRBV6-5 and TRBJ1-2; 12 bases map to TRBD1. This specimen consisted of peripheral blood, obtained after pregnancy. The chain's CDR3 is CASSTGTGGFGYTF. The CDR3 DNA reads TGTGCCAGCAGTACCGGGACAGGGGGCTTTGGCTACACCTTC.